Listed below are T cell receptor beta chains from one sample, sequenced in a study of blood T cell repertoires in COVID-19. Measured with immunoSEQ multiplex PCR; TCRdb has only the in-frame clones, and not every one. The sample lists fewer than 300,000 clones, nearly 90% occurring once. The sequenced material came from peripheral blood. These receptor sequences come from a man between 18 and 35 years old with active or convalescent COVID-19. CDR3s include the opening cysteine and the closing phenylalanine or tryptophan. The D gene is left open where the match is weak. Only some rows state a clone size, as once, few, many or a class for expanded clones.

d_call j_call v_call clone_size cdr3_nt cdr3_aa
TRBD2 TRBJ2-5 TRBV13 once TGTGCCAGCAGGACGTGGGGGGGAGAGACCCAGTACTTC CASRTWGGETQYF
- TRBJ1-6 TRBV6-1 - TGTGCCAGCAGTGAAGTAGGGTCGGGATATAATTCACCCCTCCACTTT CASSEVGSGYNSPLHF
- TRBJ1-1 TRBV7-8 - TGTGCCAGCAGCCGGGACACCGGAGCGGAAGCTTTCTTT CASSRDTGAEAFF
- TRBJ1-6 TRBV19 - TGTGCCACCTCGATCGGGGTTTCCCTCCACTTT CATSIGVSLHF
TRBD1 TRBJ1-4 TRBV7-9 - TGTGCCAGCAGCTTGAGACAGGGGAATGAAAAACTGTTTTTT CASSLRQGNEKLFF
- TRBJ2-5 TRBV25-1 - TGTGCCAGCAGTGAATATACGGGCAGGGCAGAGACCCAGTACTTC CASSEYTGRAETQYF
- TRBJ2-7 TRBV3-1/TRBV3-2 - TGTGCCAGCAGCCAAGGACTCGAGCAGTACTTC CASSQGLEQYF
TRBD1 TRBJ1-1 TRBV6-5 - TGTGCCAGCAGTCTCCGGGACAGGGTTGGTTCTGAAGCTTTCTTT CASSLRDRVGSEAFF
- TRBJ2-1 TRBV5-1 - TGCGCCAGCTCCCCCCTCACGGGGGAAGAGCAGTTCTTC CASSPLTGEEQFF
TRBD2 TRBJ2-1 TRBV2 - TGTGCCAGCAGGCCGTCCAGTCTAGCGGGGGGGATCTACAATGAGCAGTTCTTC CASRPSSLAGGIYNEQFF
- TRBJ2-7 TRBV19 - TGTGCCAGTAGTATAGCCACCGGGATCCCCTACGAGCAGTACTTC CASSIATGIPYEQYF
- TRBJ1-1 TRBV4-3 - TGCGCCAGCAGCCAATTTCCTCTAGGGGCTGAAGCTTTCTTT CASSQFPLGAEAFF
TRBD2 TRBJ2-5 TRBV12-5 once TGTGCTAGTGGTTTTTCCCCTGTAGGCGGGGGGCCGGGAGAGACCCAGTACTTC CASGFSPVGGGPGETQYF
- TRBJ2-5 TRBV6-1 - TGTGCCAGCAGCTCGGGGGAGACCCAGTACTTC CASSSGETQYF
- TRBJ2-2 TRBV12-5 - TGTGCTAGTGCCAAGGTACCCGGGACTAACACCGGGGAGCTGTTTTTT CASAKVPGTNTGELFF
- TRBJ1-4 TRBV19 - TGTGCCAGCCACCGCCCCAACCGGGAAAAACTGTTTTTT CASHRPNREKLFF
TRBD1 TRBJ1-5 TRBV28 - TGTGCCACCAGGGTGGGGACAGATAATCAGCCCCAGCATTTT CATRVGTDNQPQHF
- TRBJ2-6 TRBV4-3 - TGCGCCAGCAGCCAAGAACCCAGCTCTGGGGCCAACGTCCTGACTTTC CASSQEPSSGANVLTF
- TRBJ2-1 TRBV5-6 - TGTGCCAGCAGCTTGGGACTAGCCTACAATGAGCAGTTCTTC CASSLGLAYNEQFF
TRBD1 TRBJ1-1 TRBV7-9 - TGTGCCAGCAGCTTAGCACAGGGGAGCCCCCGGAGGAACACTGAAGCTTTCTTT CASSLAQGSPRRNTEAFF
TRBD1 TRBJ1-2 TRBV6-5 - TGTGCCAGCAGTTACACGGGACAGGAGACCTACTATGGCTACACCTTC CASSYTGQETYYGYTF
TRBD1 TRBJ2-1 TRBV11-3 once TGTGCCAGCAGCTTAGGGGATGGGACAGGGGGCCACAATGAGCAGTTCTTC CASSLGDGTGGHNEQFF
- TRBJ1-2 TRBV11-1 - TGTGCCAGCAGCCAAAAGGACAGATATGGCTACACCTTC CASSQKDRYGYTF
TRBD1 TRBJ1-1 TRBV3-1/TRBV3-2 - TGTGCCAGCAGCCAAGCCGGGACAGGGAGCGGCACTGAAGCTTTCTTT CASSQAGTGSGTEAFF
- TRBJ2-1 TRBV11-2 - TGTGCCAGCAGCTTATCCGGGAGCTCCTACAATGAGCAGTTCTTC CASSLSGSSYNEQFF
- TRBJ2-3 TRBV4-3 - TGCGCCAGCAGCCAAGAGAGGGGACACTTAAACACAGATACGCAGTATTTT CASSQERGHLNTDTQYF
TRBD1 TRBJ1-6 TRBV4-3 - TGCGCCAGCAGCCAACCAGACAGGGCTTACGGTGGATCACCCCTCCACTTT CASSQPDRAYGGSPLHF
- TRBJ1-1 TRBV4-1 - TGCGCCAGCAGCCAAGTCGGGACTGAAGCTTTCTTT CASSQVGTEAFF
- TRBJ1-2 TRBV6-5 - TGTGCCAGCAGAAGGCCGAAGGGGGAGGGCTACACCTTC CASRRPKGEGYTF
- TRBJ1-1 TRBV2 few TGTGCCAGCAGTGACGTTGAAGCTTTCTTT CASSDVEAFF
- TRBJ1-6 TRBV10-2 - TGCGCCAGCACCATGCCCGACCTCCTGGAGCAAAGGTACTCACCCCTCCACTTT CASTMPDLLEQRYSPLHF
TRBD1 TRBJ1-5 TRBV6-5 - TGTGCCAGCAGTTTCTCCGGGACAGGGGATCAGCCCCAGCATTTT CASSFSGTGDQPQHF
- TRBJ1-2 TRBV5-5 few TGTGCCAGCAGCTTTCGGCAGGGCATAGATGGCTACACCTTC CASSFRQGIDGYTF
TRBD1 TRBJ1-1 TRBV2 - TGTGCCAGCATCCGGGACAGGGGTGTTAAGAACACTGAAGCTTTCTTT CASIRDRGVKNTEAFF
TRBD1 TRBJ1-5 TRBV2 few TGTGCCAGCAAACCGGGACAGGGTTACAATCAGCCCCAGCATTTT CASKPGQGYNQPQHF
- TRBJ1-2 TRBV6-1 - TGTGCCAGCAGTGAAGCGGGAGACAGGTTTAACTATGGCTACACCTTC CASSEAGDRFNYGYTF
TRBD1 TRBJ2-2 TRBV5-5 - TGTGCCAGCAGCAAGGGACAGGGGGCCATCGGGGAGCTGTTTTTT CASSKGQGAIGELFF
TRBD1 TRBJ2-3 TRBV9 - TGTGCCAGCAGCGCAGGACAGGGTGGCACAGATACGCAGTATTTT CASSAGQGGTDTQYF
- TRBJ1-2 TRBV7-2 - TGTGCCAGCAGCTCAACCGGGACAACTTCTGGCTACACCTTC CASSSTGTTSGYTF
TRBD1 TRBJ1-4 TRBV13 - TGTGCCAGCAGCTTAGCCGGACAGGGTAATGAAAAACTGTTTTTT CASSLAGQGNEKLFF
TRBD2 TRBJ2-3 TRBV7-2 - TGTGCCAGCAGCTTGACTAGCGGGGGAAGCACAGATACGCAGTATTTT CASSLTSGGSTDTQYF
- TRBJ1-1 TRBV29-1 - TGCAGCGTGGGAGGGACAAGAGATGAAGCTTTCTTT CSVGGTRDEAFF
TRBD1 TRBJ1-1 TRBV3-1/TRBV3-2 - TGTGCCAGCAGTTCCACAGGGGTTAGTCTTATCACTGAAGCTTTCTTT CASSSTGVSLITEAFF
TRBD1 TRBJ1-2 TRBV19 - TGTGCCAGCCGTGATGACATGGGAGGGACAGGGGCTGGCTACACCTTC CASRDDMGGTGAGYTF
TRBD2 TRBJ2-3 TRBV6-4 - TGTGCCAGCAGTGACTCTGGCGGGGGGGCCGGCACAGATACGCAGTATTTT CASSDSGGGAGTDTQYF
TRBD2 TRBJ2-7 TRBV23-1 - TGCGCCAGCAGTCAGGCGGGGGAATTCATTATCTACGAGCAGTACTTC CASSQAGEFIIYEQYF
- TRBJ2-7 TRBV7-8 - TGTGCCAGCAGCCAACTCCCCGACAGAACCTACGAGCAGTACTTC CASSQLPDRTYEQYF
TRBD2 TRBJ2-7 TRBV7-2 - TGTGCCAGCAGCTTATCCGGGACTAGCGTCTACGAGCAGTACTTC CASSLSGTSVYEQYF
- TRBJ2-2 TRBV7-6 few TGTGCCAGCAGCTTACAGGAGGATGTTAACGCCGGGGAGCTGTTTTTT CASSLQEDVNAGELFF
- TRBJ2-1 TRBV6-5 - TGTGCCAGCAGCTCGAAAATTGCAGGGTACAATGAGCAGTTCTTC CASSSKIAGYNEQFF
- TRBJ1-4 TRBV6-2/TRBV6-3 - TGTGCCAGCAGTTACTCAACAGCTGCAACTAATGAAAAACTGTTTTTT CASSYSTAATNEKLFF